Detailed here is one T cell receptor beta chain. Its antigen remains unknown. Sequenced by immunoSEQ multiplex PCR; TCRdb stores in-frame clones only, minus some. The sample contains tens of thousands of clones, 88% of which appear only once. Trimming stripped 6 bases from V and 1 base from J, with 13 bases between. The V gene's germline CDR1 is SQVTM and CDR2 ANQGSEA. CDR3 length: 13 residues. The entry originates in a study of T cells in localized non-small cell lung cancer. Study results and limitations: Higher adjacent-lung clonality was associated with shorter survival. It remains possible that heterogeneity exists, since only one tumor region was sequenced. Exceeding tumor, uninvolved adjacent lung had the highest T cell clonality.

V is TRBV29-1 and J is TRBJ2-7; D is perhaps TRBD2 (6 bases). The sample in question was peripheral blood, obtained before any cancer treatment. The clonotype was recovered from a woman aged 40-69 years with stage I lung adenocarcinoma. The CDR3 coding sequence is TGCAGCGTGGGGGGTCCGCTATCCTACGAGCAGTACTTC. Translation: CSVGGPLSYEQYF.